The present T cell receptor beta chain was sequenced within a study of cytomegalovirus exposure and HLA in healthy donors. Primers included in the PCR were 60 Vbeta and 13 Jbeta primers. Repertoires were generated with immunoSEQ multiplex PCR, while TCRdb's copy carries only in-frame clones and drops some. There are approximately 170,000 clones in the sample; roughly 80% occur only once, and 1.3% lies in the top ten. Germline values: CDR1 SNHLY, CDR2 FYNNEI. Trimming pared 4 bases from V and 6 bases from J, leaving 7 bases between. The CDR3 has 11 residues. This clone appeared a few times. Antigen specificity is unknown. Study-wide points: Associated with HLA alleles at 0.05 false discovery rate in a later analysis were 16,951 TCR beta sequences. Available immune exposure information was restricted to CMV serostatus only. The HLA-A and HLA-B alleles of most subjects were reportedly predicted accurately from TCR beta sequences.

The chain combines TRBV2 with TRBJ2-7; no clear D gene. The receptor comes from a man aged 45 to 65 in good health and CMV-seropositive. Specimen: PBMCs. The CDR3 DNA sequence: TGTGCCAGCAGTGTGGGCACCGAGCAGTACTTC. Its translation: CASSVGTEQYF. Combining the CDR3 with reference TRBV2 and TRBJ2-7 gives the whole variable domain EPEVTQTPSHQVTQMGQEVILRCVPISNHLYFYWYRQILGQKVEFLVSFYNNEISEKSEIFDDQFSVERPDGSNFTLKIRSTKLEDSAMYFCASSVGTEQYFGPGTRLTVT.